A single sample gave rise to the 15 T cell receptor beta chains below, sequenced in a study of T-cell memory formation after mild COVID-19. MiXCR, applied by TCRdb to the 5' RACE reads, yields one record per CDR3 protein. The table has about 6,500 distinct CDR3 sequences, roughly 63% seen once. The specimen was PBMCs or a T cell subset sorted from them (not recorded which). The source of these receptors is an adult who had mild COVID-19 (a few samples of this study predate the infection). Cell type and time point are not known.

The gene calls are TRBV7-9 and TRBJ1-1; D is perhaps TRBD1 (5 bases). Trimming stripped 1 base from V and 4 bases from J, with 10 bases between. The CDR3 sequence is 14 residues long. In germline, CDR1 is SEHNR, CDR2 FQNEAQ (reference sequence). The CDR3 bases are TGTGCCAGCAGCTTAGGCGGGGCGCCCACTGAAGCTTTCTTT. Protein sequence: CASSLGGAPTEAFF.

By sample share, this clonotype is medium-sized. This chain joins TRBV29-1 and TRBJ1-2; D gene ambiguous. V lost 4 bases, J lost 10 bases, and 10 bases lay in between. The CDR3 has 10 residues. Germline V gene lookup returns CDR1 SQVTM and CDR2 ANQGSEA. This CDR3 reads CSVGGRDYTF. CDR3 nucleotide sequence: TGCAGCGTTGGAGGGAGGGACTACACCTTC.

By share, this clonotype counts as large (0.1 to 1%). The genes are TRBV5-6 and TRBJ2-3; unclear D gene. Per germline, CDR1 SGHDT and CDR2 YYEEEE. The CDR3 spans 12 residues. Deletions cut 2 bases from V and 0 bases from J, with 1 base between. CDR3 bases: TGTGCCAGCAGCTTTAGCACAGATACGCAGTATTTT. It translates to CASSFSTDTQYF. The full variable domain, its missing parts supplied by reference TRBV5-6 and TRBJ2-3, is DAGVTQSPTHLIKTRGQQVTLRCSPKSGHDTVSWYQQALGQGPQFIFQYYEEEERQRGNFPDRFSGHQFPNYSSELNVNALLLGDSALYLCASSFSTDTQYFGPGTRLTVL.

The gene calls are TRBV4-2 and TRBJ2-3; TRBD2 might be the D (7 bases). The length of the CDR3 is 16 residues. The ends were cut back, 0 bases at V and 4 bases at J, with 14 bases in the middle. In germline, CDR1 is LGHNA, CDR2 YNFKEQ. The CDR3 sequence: CASSQDLGGAPDTQYF. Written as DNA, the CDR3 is TGTGCCAGCAGCCAAGATTTAGGGGGGGCCCCAGATACGCAGTATTTT.

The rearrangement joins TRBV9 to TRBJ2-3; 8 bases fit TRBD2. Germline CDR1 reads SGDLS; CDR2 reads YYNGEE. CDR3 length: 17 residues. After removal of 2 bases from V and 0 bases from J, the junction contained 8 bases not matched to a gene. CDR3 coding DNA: TGTGCCAGCAGCGTCGGACTAGCCCCTACTAGCACAGATACGCAGTATTTT. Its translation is CASSVGLAPTSTDTQYF.

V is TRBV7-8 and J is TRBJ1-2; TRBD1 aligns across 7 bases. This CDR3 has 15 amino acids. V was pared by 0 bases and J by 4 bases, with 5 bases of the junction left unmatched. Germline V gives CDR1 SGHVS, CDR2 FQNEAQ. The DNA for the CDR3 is TGTGCCAGCAGCTTAGCCTCAGGGGGTGGCTATGGCTACACCTTC. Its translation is CASSLASGGGYGYTF.

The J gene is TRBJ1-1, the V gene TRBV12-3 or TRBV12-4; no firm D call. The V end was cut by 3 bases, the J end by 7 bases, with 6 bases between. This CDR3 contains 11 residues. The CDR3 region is CASSLGIEAFF. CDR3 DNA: TGTGCCAGCAGTTTGGGTATTGAAGCTTTCTTT.

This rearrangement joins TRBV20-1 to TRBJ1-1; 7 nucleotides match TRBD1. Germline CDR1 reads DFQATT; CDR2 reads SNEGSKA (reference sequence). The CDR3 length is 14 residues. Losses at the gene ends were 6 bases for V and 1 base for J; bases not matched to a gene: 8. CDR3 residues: CSARGGGGNTEAFF. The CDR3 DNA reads TGCAGTGCCCGAGGGGGCGGCGGGAACACTGAAGCTTTCTTT.

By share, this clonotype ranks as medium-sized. CDR3 sequence: CATSRADVWEKLFF. In DNA form, the CDR3 reads TGTGCCACCAGCAGAGCGGACGTCTGGGAAAAACTGTTTTTT. The chain couples TRBV15 to TRBJ1-4; D uncertain. Germline V gene sequence: CDR1 LNHNV, CDR2 YYDKDF (reference sequence). Between the trimmed V and J ends, which lost 1 base and 8 bases, there was a span of 11 bases. The CDR3 is made up of 14 amino acids.

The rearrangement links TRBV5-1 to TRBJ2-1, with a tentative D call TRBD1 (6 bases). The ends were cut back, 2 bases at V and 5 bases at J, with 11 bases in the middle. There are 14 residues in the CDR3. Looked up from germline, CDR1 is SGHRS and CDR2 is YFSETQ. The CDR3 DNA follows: TGCGCCAGCAGCTTCCAGGACAGAAACAATGAGCAGTTCTTC. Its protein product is CASSFQDRNNEQFF.

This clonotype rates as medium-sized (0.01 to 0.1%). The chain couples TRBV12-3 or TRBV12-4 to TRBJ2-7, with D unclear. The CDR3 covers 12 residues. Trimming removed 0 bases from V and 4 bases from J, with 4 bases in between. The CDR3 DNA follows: TGTGCCAGCAGTTTAGCAGGATACGAGCAGTACGTC. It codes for CASSLAGYEQYV.

CDR3 in DNA: TGCGCCAGCAGCTTGGCCGATTATGCAGGTTCACCCCTCCACTTT. Its translation is CASSLADYAGSPLHF. The chain couples TRBV5-1 to TRBJ1-6; unclear D gene. This CDR3 is 15 amino acids long. The V end lost 0 bases, the J end lost 9 bases, and 13 bases lay between the germline ends. In germline, CDR1 is SGHRS, CDR2 YFSETQ.

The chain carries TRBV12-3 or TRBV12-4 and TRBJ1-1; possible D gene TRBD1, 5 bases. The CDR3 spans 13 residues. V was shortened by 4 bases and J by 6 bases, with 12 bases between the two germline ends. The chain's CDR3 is CASSWGTRSEAFF. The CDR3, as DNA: TGTGCCAGCAGTTGGGGGACTCGGTCTGAAGCTTTCTTT.

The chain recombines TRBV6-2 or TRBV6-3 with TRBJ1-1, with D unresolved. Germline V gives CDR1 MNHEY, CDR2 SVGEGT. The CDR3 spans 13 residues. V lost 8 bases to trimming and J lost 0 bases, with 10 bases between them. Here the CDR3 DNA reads TGTGCCAGCTGTGGCCGGGTGAACACTGAAGCTTTCTTT. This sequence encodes CASCGRVNTEAFF.

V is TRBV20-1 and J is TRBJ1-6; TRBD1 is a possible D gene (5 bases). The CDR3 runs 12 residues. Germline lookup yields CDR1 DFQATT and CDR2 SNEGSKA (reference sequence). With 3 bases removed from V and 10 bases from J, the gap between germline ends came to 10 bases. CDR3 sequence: CSASLRGSPLHF. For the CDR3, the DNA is TGCAGTGCTAGCTTAAGGGGCTCACCCCTCCACTTT.